This T cell receptor beta chain is from a study of cytomegalovirus exposure and HLA in healthy donors. Study-level points and caveats: Earlier results showed most TCR beta V segments being productive about 87% or about 30% of the time. Within a later analysis, the majority of CMV-associated TCR beta chains appeared HLA-restricted.

A note on this clone: Its antigen is not identified.

With V trimmed by 5 bases and J by 0 bases, 3 bases remained unmatched. Germline CDR1 is LNHDA and CDR2 is SQIVND (reference sequence). CDR3 size: 15 residues. The PCR made use of 60 Vbeta and 13 Jbeta primers. The repertoire was sequenced with immunoSEQ multiplex PCR; TCRdb's copy has only in-frame clones and lacks some. Of around 130,000 clones in the sample, around 77% were seen once. V usage is TRBV19 and J usage is TRBJ2-1; 8 positions match TRBD1. The receptor was isolated from a woman aged 60 to 75 in good health and CMV-seronegative. The sample consisted of PBMCs. The CDR3 is CASSYGTGSYNEQFF. For the CDR3, the DNA is TGTGCCAGTAGTTATGGGACAGGCTCCTACAATGAGCAGTTCTTC. Looking up the rest from reference TRBV19 and TRBJ2-1 gives the full variable domain: DGGITQSPKYLFRKEGQNVTLSCEQNLNHDAMYWYRQDPGQGLRLIYYSQIVNDFQKGDIAEGYSVSREKKESFPLTVTSAQKNPTAFYLCASSYGTGSYNEQFFGPGTRLTVL.